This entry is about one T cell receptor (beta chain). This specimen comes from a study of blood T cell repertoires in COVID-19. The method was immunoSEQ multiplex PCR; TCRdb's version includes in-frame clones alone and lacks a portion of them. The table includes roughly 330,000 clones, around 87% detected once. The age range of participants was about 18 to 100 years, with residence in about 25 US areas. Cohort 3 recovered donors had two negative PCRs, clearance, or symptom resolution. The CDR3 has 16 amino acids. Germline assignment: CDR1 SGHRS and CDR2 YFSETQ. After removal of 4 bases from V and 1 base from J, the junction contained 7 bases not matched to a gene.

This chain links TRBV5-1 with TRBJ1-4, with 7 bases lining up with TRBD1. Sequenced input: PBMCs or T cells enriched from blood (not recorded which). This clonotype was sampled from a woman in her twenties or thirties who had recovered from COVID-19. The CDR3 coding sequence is TGCGCCAGCAGCACCGGACAGGCGTTAACTAATGAAAAACTGTTTTTT. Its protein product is CASSTGQALTNEKLFF.